The clone carrying this TCR beta chain was counted once. Its antigen is unknown. This CDR3 has 16 residues. Germline CDR1 KGHSH, CDR2 LQKENI. Trimming cost V 3 bases and J 4 bases; bases outside gene matches: 8. This sample is drawn from a study of CD8+ T cells in alopecia areata. Notes on the study in general: Normal skin's resident alphabeta T cells are also sequenced in scalp samples. Across lesional scalp, and particularly alopecia totalis/universalis, clonality surpassed that of normal scalp. It was less clear whether patients shared TCRs than it was in mice, possibly because of HLA.

In each case, RNA was isolated and then reverse transcribed into cDNA as the sequencing template. Sequencing was performed with immunoSEQ multiplex PCR; in TCRdb, only in-frame clones are kept and a portion is missing. The sample shows around 130,000 clones, 45% to 60% of them seen only once. The specimen was CD4+ T cells sorted from blood, collected at week 0. The rearrangement joins TRBV18 to TRBJ2-7; TRBD1 aligns across 11 bases. The TCR originated in a human donor with alopecia areata. CDR3 sequence: CASSPLDRGRRYEQYF. The CDR3 DNA reads as TGTGCCAGCTCACCGTTGGACAGGGGGCGCAGGTACGAGCAGTACTTC. Full variable domain (rest looked up from reference TRBV18 and TRBJ2-7): NAGVMQNPRHLVRRRGQEARLRCSPMKGHSHVYWYRQLPEEGLKFMVYLQKENIIDESGMPKERFSAEFPKEGPSILRIQQVVRGDSAAYFCASSPLDRGRRYEQYFGPGTRLTVT.